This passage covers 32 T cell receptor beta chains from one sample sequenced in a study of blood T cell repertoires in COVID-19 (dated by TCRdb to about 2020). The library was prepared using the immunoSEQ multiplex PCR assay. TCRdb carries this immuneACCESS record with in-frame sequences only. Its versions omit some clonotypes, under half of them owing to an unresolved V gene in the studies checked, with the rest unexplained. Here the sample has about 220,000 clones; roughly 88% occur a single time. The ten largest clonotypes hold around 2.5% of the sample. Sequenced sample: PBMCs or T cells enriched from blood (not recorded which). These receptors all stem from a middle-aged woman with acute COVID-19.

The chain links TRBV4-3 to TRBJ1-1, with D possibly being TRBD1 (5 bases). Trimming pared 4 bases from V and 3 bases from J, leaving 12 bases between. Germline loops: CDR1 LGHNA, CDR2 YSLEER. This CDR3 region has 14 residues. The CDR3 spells CASSLRVGDTEAFF. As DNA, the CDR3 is TGCGCCAGCAGCCTCAGGGTTGGGGACACTGAAGCTTTCTTT.

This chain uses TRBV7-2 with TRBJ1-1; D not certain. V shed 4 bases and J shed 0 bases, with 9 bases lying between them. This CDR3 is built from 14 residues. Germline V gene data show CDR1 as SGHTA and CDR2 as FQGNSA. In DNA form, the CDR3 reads TGTGCCAGCAGCTACAGAATCATGAACACTGAAGCTTTCTTT. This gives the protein CASSYRIMNTEAFF.

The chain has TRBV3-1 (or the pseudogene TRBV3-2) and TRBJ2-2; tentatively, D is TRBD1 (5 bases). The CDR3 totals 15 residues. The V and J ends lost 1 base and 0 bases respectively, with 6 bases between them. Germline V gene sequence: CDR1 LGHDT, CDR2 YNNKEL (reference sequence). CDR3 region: CASSQGGANTGELFF. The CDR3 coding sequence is TGTGCCAGCAGCCAAGGGGGCGCGAACACCGGGGAGCTGTTTTTT.

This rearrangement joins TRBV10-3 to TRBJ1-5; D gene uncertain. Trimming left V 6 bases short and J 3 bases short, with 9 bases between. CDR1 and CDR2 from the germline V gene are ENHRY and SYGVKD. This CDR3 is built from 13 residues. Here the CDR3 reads CAISTMTNQPQHF. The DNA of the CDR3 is TGTGCCATCAGCACTATGACCAATCAGCCCCAGCATTTT.

For the CDR3, the DNA is TGTGCCAGTAGACCGGGACAGGGACTTTACGAGCAGTACTTC. As protein: CASRPGQGLYEQYF. The chain couples TRBV19 to TRBJ2-7; 9 bases are a match to TRBD1. The CDR3 length is 14 residues. V lost 6 bases to trimming and J lost 4 bases; unmatched junction nucleotides: 7. The germline gives CDR1 LNHDA, CDR2 SQIVND (reference sequence).

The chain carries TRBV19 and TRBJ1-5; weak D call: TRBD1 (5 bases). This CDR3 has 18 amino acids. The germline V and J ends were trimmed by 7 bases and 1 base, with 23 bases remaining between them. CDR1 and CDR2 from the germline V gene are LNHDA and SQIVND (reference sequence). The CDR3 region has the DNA TGTGCCAGTACTTTAAGCGGGACCGGGACCTTGAGCAATCAGCCCCAGCATTTT. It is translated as CASTLSGTGTLSNQPQHF.

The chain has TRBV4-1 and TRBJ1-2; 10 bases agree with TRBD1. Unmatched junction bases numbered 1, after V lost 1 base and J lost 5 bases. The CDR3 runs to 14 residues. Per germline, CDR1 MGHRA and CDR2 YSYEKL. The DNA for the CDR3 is TGCGCCAGCAGCCAAGTGGGACAGGGGTATGGCTACACCTTC. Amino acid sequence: CASSQVGQGYGYTF.

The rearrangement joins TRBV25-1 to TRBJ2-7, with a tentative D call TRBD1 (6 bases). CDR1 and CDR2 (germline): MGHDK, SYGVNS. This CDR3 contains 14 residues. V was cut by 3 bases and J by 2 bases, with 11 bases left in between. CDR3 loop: CASSDSDSPYEQYF. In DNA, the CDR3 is TGTGCCAGCAGTGATTCGGACAGTCCCTACGAGCAGTACTTC.

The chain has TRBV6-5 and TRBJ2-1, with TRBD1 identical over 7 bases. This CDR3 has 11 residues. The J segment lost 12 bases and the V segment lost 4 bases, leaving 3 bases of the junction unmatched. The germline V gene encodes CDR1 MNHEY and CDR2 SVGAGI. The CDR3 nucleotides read TGTGCCAGCAGTTCGACAGGGATGCAGTTCTTC. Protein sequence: CASSSTGMQFF.

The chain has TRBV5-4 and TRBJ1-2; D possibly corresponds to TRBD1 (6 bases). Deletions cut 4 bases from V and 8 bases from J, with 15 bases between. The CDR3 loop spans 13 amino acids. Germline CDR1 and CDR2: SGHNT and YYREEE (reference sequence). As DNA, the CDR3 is TGTGCCAGCAGCCAGGGGCGGGAGGGAGGCTACACCTTC. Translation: CASSQGREGGYTF. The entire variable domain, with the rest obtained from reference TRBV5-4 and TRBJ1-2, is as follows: ETGVTQSPTHLIKTRGQQVTLRCSSQSGHNTVSWYQQALGQGPQFIFQYYREEENGRGNFPPRFSGLQFPNYSSELNVNALELDDSALYLCASSQGREGGYTFGSGTRLTVV.

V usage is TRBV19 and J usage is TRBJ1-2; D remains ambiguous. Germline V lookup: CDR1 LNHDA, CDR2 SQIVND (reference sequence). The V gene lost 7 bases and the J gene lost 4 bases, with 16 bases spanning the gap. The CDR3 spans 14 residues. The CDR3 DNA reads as TGTGCCAGTACCTCTATTCGGGATGTCTATGGCTACACCTTC. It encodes CASTSIRDVYGYTF. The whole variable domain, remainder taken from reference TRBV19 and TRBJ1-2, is DGGITQSPKYLFRKEGQNVTLSCEQNLNHDAMYWYRQDPGQGLRLIYYSQIVNDFQKGDIAEGYSVSREKKESFPLTVTSAQKNPTAFYLCASTSIRDVYGYTFGSGTRLTVV.

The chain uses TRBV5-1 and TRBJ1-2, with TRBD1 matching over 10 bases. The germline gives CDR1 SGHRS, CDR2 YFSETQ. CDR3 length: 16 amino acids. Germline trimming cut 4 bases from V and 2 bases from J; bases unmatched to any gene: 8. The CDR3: CASSSSGTGVNYGYTF. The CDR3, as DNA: TGCGCCAGCAGCAGCTCCGGGACAGGGGTAAACTATGGCTACACCTTC.

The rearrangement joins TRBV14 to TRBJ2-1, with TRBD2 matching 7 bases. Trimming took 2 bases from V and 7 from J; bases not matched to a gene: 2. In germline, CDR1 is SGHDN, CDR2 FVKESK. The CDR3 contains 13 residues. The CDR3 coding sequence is TGTGCCAGCAGCCAATTGCGGGGGAATGAGCAGTTCTTC. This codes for CASSQLRGNEQFF.

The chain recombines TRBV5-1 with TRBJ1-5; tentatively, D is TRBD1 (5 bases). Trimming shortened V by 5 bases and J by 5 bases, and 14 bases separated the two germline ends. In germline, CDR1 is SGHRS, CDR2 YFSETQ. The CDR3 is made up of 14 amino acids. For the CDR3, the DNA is TGCGCCAGCAGGGAGGGGATGGAAGATCAGCCCCAGCATTTT. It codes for CASREGMEDQPQHF.

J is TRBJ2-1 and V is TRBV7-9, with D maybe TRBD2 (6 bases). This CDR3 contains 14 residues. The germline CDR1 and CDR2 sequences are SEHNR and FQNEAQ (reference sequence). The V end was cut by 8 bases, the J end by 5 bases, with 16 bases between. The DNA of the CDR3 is TGTGCCAGCGGCCCCGGGAGACCCAACAATGAGCAGTTCTTC. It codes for CASGPGRPNNEQFF. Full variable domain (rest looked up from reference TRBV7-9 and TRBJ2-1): DTGVSQNPRHKITKRGQNVTFRCDPISEHNRLYWYRQTLGQGPEFLTYFQNEAQLEKSRLLSDRFSAERPKGSFSTLEIQRTEQGDSAMYLCASGPGRPNNEQFFGPGTRLTVL.

CDR3 bases: TGTGCCAGCAGCTTGGCGGGGTCTAGCGGGAAGGAGACCCAGTACTTC. This gives the protein CASSLAGSSGKETQYF. This chain connects TRBV5-4 to TRBJ2-5, with 9 nucleotides matching TRBD2. The CDR3 totals 16 residues. V lost 0 bases to trimming and J lost 5 bases; unmatched junction nucleotides: 8. Germline-derived CDR1 and CDR2 are SGHNT and YYREEE (reference sequence).

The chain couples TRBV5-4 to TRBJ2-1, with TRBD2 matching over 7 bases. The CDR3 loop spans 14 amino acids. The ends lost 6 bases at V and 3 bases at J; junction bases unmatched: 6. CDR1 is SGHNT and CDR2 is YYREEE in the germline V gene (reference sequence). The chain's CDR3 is CASTIAGRYNEQFF. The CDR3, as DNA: TGTGCCAGCACCATAGCGGGCCGCTACAATGAGCAGTTCTTC.

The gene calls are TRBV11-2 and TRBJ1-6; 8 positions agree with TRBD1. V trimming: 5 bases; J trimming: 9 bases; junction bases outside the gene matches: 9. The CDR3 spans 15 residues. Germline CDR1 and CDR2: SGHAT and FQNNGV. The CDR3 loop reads CASSRDRGGGSPLHF. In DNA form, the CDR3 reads TGTGCCAGCAGCCGAGACAGGGGCGGTGGTTCACCCCTCCACTTT.

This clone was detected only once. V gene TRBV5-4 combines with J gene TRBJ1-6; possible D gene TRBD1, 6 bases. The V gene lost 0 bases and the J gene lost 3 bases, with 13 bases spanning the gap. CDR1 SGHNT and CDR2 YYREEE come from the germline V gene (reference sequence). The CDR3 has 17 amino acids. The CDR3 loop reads CASSLVVRGYYNSPLHF. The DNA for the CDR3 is TGTGCCAGCAGCTTGGTCGTCAGGGGTTACTATAATTCACCCCTCCACTTT.

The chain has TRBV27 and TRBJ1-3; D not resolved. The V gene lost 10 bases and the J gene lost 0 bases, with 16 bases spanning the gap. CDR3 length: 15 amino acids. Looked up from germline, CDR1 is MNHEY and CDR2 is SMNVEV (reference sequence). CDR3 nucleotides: TGTGCCACCTCGCCCGACGGGAGCTCTGGAAACACCATATATTTT. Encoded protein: CATSPDGSSGNTIYF.

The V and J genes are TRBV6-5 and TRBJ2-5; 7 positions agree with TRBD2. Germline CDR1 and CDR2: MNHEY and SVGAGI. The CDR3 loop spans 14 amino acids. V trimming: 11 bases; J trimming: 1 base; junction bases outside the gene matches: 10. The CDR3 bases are TGTGCCTCCCGGGGGGTCGGGTTCCAAGAGACCCAGTACTTC. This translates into CASRGVGFQETQYF.

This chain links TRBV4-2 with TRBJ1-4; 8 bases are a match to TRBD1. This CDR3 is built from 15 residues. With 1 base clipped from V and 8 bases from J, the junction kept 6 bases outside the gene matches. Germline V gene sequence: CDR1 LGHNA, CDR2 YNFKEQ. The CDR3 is CASSQAGTGEEKLFF. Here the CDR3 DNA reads TGTGCCAGCAGCCAAGCCGGGACAGGAGAGGAAAAACTGTTTTTT.

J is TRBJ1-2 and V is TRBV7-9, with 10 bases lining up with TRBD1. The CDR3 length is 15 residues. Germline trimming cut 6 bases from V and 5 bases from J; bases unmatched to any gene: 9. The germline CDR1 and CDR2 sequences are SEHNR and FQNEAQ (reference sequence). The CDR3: CASSRGQGGGYGYTF. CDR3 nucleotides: TGTGCCAGCAGTAGAGGACAGGGGGGAGGGTATGGCTACACCTTC.

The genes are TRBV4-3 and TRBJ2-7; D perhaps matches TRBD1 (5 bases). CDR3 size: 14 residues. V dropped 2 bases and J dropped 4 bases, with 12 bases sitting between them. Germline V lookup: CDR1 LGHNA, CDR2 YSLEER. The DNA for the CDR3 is TGCGCCAGCAGCCAATTCCCAGGGCGGTACGAGCAGTACTTC. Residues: CASSQFPGRYEQYF.

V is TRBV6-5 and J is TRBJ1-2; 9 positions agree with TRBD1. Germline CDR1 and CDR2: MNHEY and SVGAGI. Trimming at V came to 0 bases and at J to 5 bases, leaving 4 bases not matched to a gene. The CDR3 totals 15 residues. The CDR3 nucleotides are TGTGCCAGCAGTTACTCGGGACAGGGACCTTATGGCTACACCTTC. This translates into CASSYSGQGPYGYTF.

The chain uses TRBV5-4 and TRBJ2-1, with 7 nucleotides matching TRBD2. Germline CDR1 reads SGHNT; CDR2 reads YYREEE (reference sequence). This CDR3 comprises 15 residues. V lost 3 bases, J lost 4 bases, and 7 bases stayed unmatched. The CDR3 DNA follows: TGTGCCAGCAGCTCCGGGACTACCGCATACAATGAGCAGTTCTTC. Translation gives CASSSGTTAYNEQFF.

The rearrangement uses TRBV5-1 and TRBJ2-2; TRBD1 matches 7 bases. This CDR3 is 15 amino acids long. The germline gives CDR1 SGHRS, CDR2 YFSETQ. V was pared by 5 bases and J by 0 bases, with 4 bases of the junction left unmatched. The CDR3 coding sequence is TGCGCCAGCAGGATGGACAGGACGAACACCGGGGAGCTGTTTTTT. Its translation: CASRMDRTNTGELFF.

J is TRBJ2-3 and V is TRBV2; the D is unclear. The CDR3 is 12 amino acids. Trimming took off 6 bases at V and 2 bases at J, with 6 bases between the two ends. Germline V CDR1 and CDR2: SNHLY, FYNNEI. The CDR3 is CASSPYTDTQYF. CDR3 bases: TGTGCCAGCAGCCCTTACACAGATACGCAGTATTTT.

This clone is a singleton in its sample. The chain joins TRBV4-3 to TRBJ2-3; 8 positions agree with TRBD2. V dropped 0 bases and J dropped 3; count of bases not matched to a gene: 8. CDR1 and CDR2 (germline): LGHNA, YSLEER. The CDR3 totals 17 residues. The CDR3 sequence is CASSQEGPGRATDTQYF. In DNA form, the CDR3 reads TGCGCCAGCAGCCAAGAGGGTCCCGGGAGGGCAACAGATACGCAGTATTTT.

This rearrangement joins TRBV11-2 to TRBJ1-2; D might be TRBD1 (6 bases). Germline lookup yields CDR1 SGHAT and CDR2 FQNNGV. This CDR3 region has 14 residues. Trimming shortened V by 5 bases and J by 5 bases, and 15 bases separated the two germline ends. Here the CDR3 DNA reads TGTGCCAGCAGCGTAAACAGGGTGTCGTATGGCTACACCTTC. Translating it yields CASSVNRVSYGYTF.

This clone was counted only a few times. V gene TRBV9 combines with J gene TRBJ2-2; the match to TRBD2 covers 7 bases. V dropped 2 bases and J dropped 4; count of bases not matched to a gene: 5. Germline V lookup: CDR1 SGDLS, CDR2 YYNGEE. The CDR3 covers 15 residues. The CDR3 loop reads CASSVSGEPTGELFF. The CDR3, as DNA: TGTGCCAGCAGCGTGAGCGGGGAGCCCACCGGGGAGCTGTTTTTT.

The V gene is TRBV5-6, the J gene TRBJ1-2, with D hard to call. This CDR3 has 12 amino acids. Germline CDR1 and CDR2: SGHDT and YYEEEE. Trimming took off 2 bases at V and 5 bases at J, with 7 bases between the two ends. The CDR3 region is CASSFNGYGYTF. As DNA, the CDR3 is TGTGCCAGCAGCTTTAACGGGTATGGCTACACCTTC. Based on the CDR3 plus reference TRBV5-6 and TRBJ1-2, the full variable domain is DAGVTQSPTHLIKTRGQQVTLRCSPKSGHDTVSWYQQALGQGPQFIFQYYEEEERQRGNFPDRFSGHQFPNYSSELNVNALLLGDSALYLCASSFNGYGYTFGSGTRLTVV.